This note documents a single TCR beta chain sequence. What it binds is not known. Unique molecular identifiers were present in the TCR beta cDNA libraries. TCRdb called the PCR reads again in MiXCR, with one record for every CDR3 protein. Among some 690,000 distinct CDR3 sequences listed, approximately 59% were seen once. The entry originates in a study of post-analysis software for immune sequencing data. Study-wide background: Included courses were relapsing-remitting and secondary progressive multiple sclerosis; progressive-relapsing multiple sclerosis was also included. Study-level points and caveats: Pronounced co-clustering by F measure was evident among identically batched samples. Controls had significantly higher normalized Chao1 diversity than multiple sclerosis patients. Among roughly five TRBV segments more frequent in patients than controls were TRBV5-6, TRBV5-1 and TRBV20-1.

Trimming removed 6 bases at V and 7 bases at J, with 13 bases between. There are 13 residues in the CDR3. The rearrangement links TRBV12-3 or TRBV12-4 to TRBJ2-1; a possible D gene is TRBD2 (7 bases). The sequencing sample was made of blood. The clonotype comes from a girl aged 2 to 10 with multiple sclerosis. The CDR3 DNA follows: TGTGCCAGCAGACGGGGGGCCGTAAATGAGCAGTTCTTC. Its translation is CASRRGAVNEQFF.